This T cell receptor beta chain stems from a study of response to subunit inactivated influenza vaccine. Trimming removed 5 bases from V and 2 bases from J; junction bases left unmatched: 15. This CDR3 has 18 amino acids. The germline V gene has CDR1 LNHNV and CDR2 YYDKDF (reference sequence). TCRdb re-called the RT-PCR reads through MiXCR, storing one row per CDR3 protein. There are 650,000 to 800,000 distinct CDR3 sequences in the sample; approximately 15% occur only once, and around 6.5% lies in the top ten. The study's findings and limits: Each seasonal flu vaccination may recruit only limited new T cells, authors suggested.

As regards this clonotype: Its antigen is undetermined.

The chain is built from TRBV15 and TRBJ2-7, with TRBD2 matching over 10 bases. The sequencing here drew on PBMCs from blood, taken approximately 15 days before vaccination. The receptor was isolated from a man over 45 who received an inactivated influenza vaccine. The DNA for the CDR3 is TGTGCCACCAGCTCAAGGACTAGCGGATCCCGTAATGCCTACGAGCAGTACTTC. It encodes CATSSRTSGSRNAYEQYF.